This T cell receptor (beta chain) originates from a study of blood T cell repertoires in COVID-19. About the research overall: Nucleic acid was either cDNA or gDNA, and it came from T cells, B-cell-depleted T cells, or PBMCs.

Per the original methods: Nucleated cell counts were estimated from reference gene primer amplification. Some clones are missing from TCRdb's copy, which holds only in-frame ones; the method was immunoSEQ multiplex PCR. D and trimming come from the DNA, and the V and J calls and clone size come from that table. There are 300,000 to 450,000 clones in the sample; 87% occur only once, and more than 9% lies in the top ten. Trimming took 6 bases from V and 2 from J, leaving 15 bases between them. Germline V gene data show CDR1 as MNHEY and CDR2 as SVGAGI. CDR3 size: 15 residues. The sequenced sample consisted of peripheral blood. This clonotype was sampled from a woman aged 25 to 39 with COVID-19, enrolled during active disease. The chain uses TRBV6-5 and TRBJ2-3, with D tentatively TRBD2 (5 bases). As DNA, the CDR3 is TGTGCCAGCAGCTCTCCCAGCGGAGACACAGATACGCAGTATTTT. This encodes CASSSPSGDTDTQYF.